This TCR beta chain was retrieved from a study of CD4 T cells in relation to SARS-CoV-2 and coronaviruses. CD4+ T cells from unexposed donors were obtained before the COVID-19 pandemic (2011-2018). CD4+ T cells were isolated from the cells after about nine days of culture. Testing used SARS-CoV-2 S/N and four cold-coronavirus spikes on unexposed-donor CD4+ T cells, cells permitting. Remarks on this clone: What it binds is not known.

The table came from immunoSEQ multiplex PCR; TCRdb's copy has only in-frame clones and leaves some out. The table shows about 25,000 clones, with about three quarters occurring only once. The sequence derives from a human donor in good health. Sequenced material: CD4+ T cells from PBMCs, cultured in vitro.

The CDR3 bases are TGTGCCAGCAGTTCCCGGGACTCATTCACAGATACGCAGTATTTT. Protein product: CASSSRDSFTDTQYF. The chain joins TRBV6-6 to TRBJ2-3; TRBD2 might be the D (6 bases). V was shortened by 4 bases and J by 2 bases, with 13 bases between the two germline ends. The germline V gene encodes CDR1 MNHNY and CDR2 SVGAGI (reference sequence). The CDR3 extends over 15 amino acids.